Listed here is a single T cell receptor beta chain. The antigen remains unidentified. The data originate from a study of blood T cells in healthy people across ages. Next came a second PCR, run for about 7 to 12 cycles, which used a sample-barcoded 5' primer along with a J-beta primer mix. TCRdb reprocessed the 5' RACE reads via MiXCR and lists one record per CDR3 protein. The sample gives approximately 1,700,000 distinct CDR3 sequences, about two fifths of which show up once; 23% is in the top ten. Donation came from healthy Caucasian individuals in Russia who were aged 6 to 90. General study findings and limits: Samples with more naive T cells showed higher observed beta diversity.

Looked up from germline, CDR1 is SEHNR and CDR2 is FQNEAQ (reference sequence). CDR3 size: 13 residues. The V segment lost 2 bases and the J segment 10 bases; nucleotides outside the gene matches: 2. The material sequenced was blood. The receptor was derived from a human donor in good health. The chain links TRBV7-9 to TRBJ1-6, with 7 bases lining up with TRBD1. The CDR3 here is CASSLLTGSPLHF. In nucleotides, the CDR3 is TGTGCCAGCAGCTTATTGACAGGGTCACCCCTCCACTTT.